A selection of T cell receptor beta chains follows, all from one sample in a study of post-analysis software for immune sequencing data. TCRdb itself ran the PCR reads through MiXCR, one entry per CDR3 protein. The sample includes about 800,000 distinct CDR3 sequences, about 32% seen only once; the top ten take under 0.7%. Sequencing used blood. Receptor source: a girl aged 5-17 years with multiple sclerosis. The CDR3 runs from the conserved cysteine through the conserved F or W. A D gene is named only where the DNA matches it firmly. The size field is filled for only some rows; it gives once, few, many or a size class.

J gene	clone size	V gene	D gene	CDR3 protein	CDR3 DNA
TRBJ2-7	.	TRBV14	TRBD2	CASSQVWAAGGHEQYF	TGTGCCAGCAGCCAAGTCTGGGCAGCGGGAGGCCACGAGCAGTACTTC
TRBJ1-1	.	TRBV27	TRBD1	CASSLTWDRAGTEAFF	TGTGCCAGCAGTTTAACTTGGGACAGGGCCGGGACTGAAGCTTTCTTT
TRBJ1-1	.	TRBV10-3	.	CAISESQGRKAFF	TGTGCCATCAGTGAGTCTCAGGGGCGGAAAGCTTTCTTT
TRBJ1-6	.	TRBV7-8	.	CASSSRRGAGPLHF	TGTGCCAGCAGCTCGAGGCGGGGAGCGGGACCCCTCCACTTT
TRBJ1-1	once	TRBV4-1	.	CASSQGWAANTEAFF	TGCGCCAGCAGCCAAGGGTGGGCAGCGAACACTGAAGCTTTCTTT
TRBJ2-1	few	TRBV10-3	.	CAISDFDKMAYNEQFF	TGTGCCATCAGTGATTTCGACAAGATGGCTTACAATGAGCAGTTCTTC
TRBJ2-1	.	TRBV2	.	CASRGLAVGGEQFF	TGTGCCAGCAGAGGACTCGCGGTTGGGGGTGAGCAGTTCTTC
TRBJ1-1	.	TRBV7-9	.	CASSVGTLVMNTEAFF	TGTGCCAGCAGCGTCGGGACTCTCGTCATGAACACTGAAGCTTTCTTT
TRBJ1-2	.	TRBV20-1	TRBD1	CSAMLVGTGGSGYTF	TGCAGTGCTATGTTGGTCGGGACAGGGGGATCTGGCTACACCTTC
TRBJ2-3	few	TRBV6-1	.	CASIGIGEDTQYF	TGTGCCAGCATAGGGATTGGGGAAGATACGCAGTATTTT
TRBJ2-5	.	TRBV28	.	CASSETGIGEETQYF	TGTGCCAGCAGTGAAACCGGGATAGGGGAAGAGACCCAGTACTTC
TRBJ1-1	few	TRBV7-9	.	CASSHRGGGTEAFF	TGTGCCAGCAGTCACCGCGGGGGTGGCACTGAAGCTTTCTTT
TRBJ1-2	few	TRBV29-1	.	CSSRAGGYGYTF	TGCAGCTCCAGGGCCGGGGGCTATGGCTACACCTTC
TRBJ2-7	many	TRBV12-3/TRBV12-4	.	CASSFGRGVWEQYF	TGTGCCAGCAGTTTCGGCAGGGGTGTTTGGGAGCAGTACTTC
TRBJ1-1	.	TRBV3-1	.	CASSPWTALLNTEAFF	TGTGCCAGCAGCCCATGGACAGCCCTCCTGAACACTGAAGCTTTCTTT
TRBJ1-2	.	TRBV20-1	TRBD1	CSARWQGVGGYTF	TGCAGTGCTAGGTGGCAGGGGGTGGGCGGCTACACCTTC
TRBJ2-1	few	TRBV20-1	TRBD2	CSASTSGGANGQFF	TGCAGTGCTTCGACTAGCGGGGGGGCAAATGGGCAGTTCTTC
TRBJ1-1	few	TRBV6-2/TRBV6-3	TRBD1	CASSSYRGPNTEAFF	TGTGCCAGCAGTTCCTACAGGGGGCCGAACACTGAAGCTTTCTTT
TRBJ2-1	.	TRBV5-1	TRBD2	CASSPSGRSNEQFF	TGCGCCAGCAGCCCTAGCGGGAGGTCTAATGAGCAGTTCTTC
TRBJ2-7	.	TRBV25-1	.	CASSELAGHEQYF	TGTGCCAGCAGTGAATTGGCAGGCCACGAGCAGTACTTC
TRBJ2-7	few	TRBV28	.	CASSAGVLPYEQYF	TGTGCCAGCAGTGCAGGGGTTTTACCCTACGAGCAGTACTTC
TRBJ2-7	.	TRBV7-9	TRBD2	CASSPGVAGTYEQYF	TGTGCCAGCAGCCCAGGGGTAGCGGGGACCTACGAGCAGTACTTC
TRBJ1-5	.	TRBV27	.	CASSLTGYEPQHF	TGTGCCAGCAGTTTAACAGGCTACGAGCCCCAGCATTTT
TRBJ1-3	.	TRBV29-1	.	CSVETGNTIYF	TGCAGCGTTGAAACCGGAAACACCATATATTTT
TRBJ2-7	few	TRBV7-8	.	CASSFGRGLEQYF	TGTGCCAGCAGCTTTGGACGGGGGCTCGAGCAGTACTTC
TRBJ2-3	many	TRBV28	.	CASSFRGQGLSTDTQYF	TGTGCCAGCAGTTTCAGGGGACAAGGGCTTAGCACAGATACGCAGTATTTT
TRBJ1-2	.	TRBV5-6	.	CASSLARHCYGYTF	TGTGCCAGCAGCTTGGCCAGGCATTGCTATGGCTACACCTTC
TRBJ1-4	.	TRBV7-2	.	CASSSITHFATNEKLFF	TGTGCCAGCAGCTCCATTACACATTTTGCAACTAATGAAAAACTGTTTTTT
TRBJ1-1	few	TRBV4-1	.	CASSQPLLRDIPAFF	TGCGCCAGCAGCCAACCACTGCTCCGGGACATACCAGCTTTCTTT
TRBJ1-5	.	TRBV7-6	TRBD1	CASSLTGGFQPQHF	TGTGCCAGCAGCCTAACAGGGGGCTTTCAGCCCCAGCATTTT
TRBJ2-3	.	TRBV4-3	TRBD2	CASSQDIIGTSIPDTQYF	TGCGCCAGCAGCCAAGATATTATCGGGACTAGCATACCAGATACGCAGTATTTT
TRBJ1-5	.	TRBV7-2	.	CASREWALSNQPQHF	TGTGCCAGCCGGGAATGGGCGCTGAGCAATCAGCCCCAGCATTTT
TRBJ2-5	few	TRBV7-8	TRBD1	CASGPTGVRQETQYF	TGTGCCAGCGGCCCGACAGGGGTTCGGCAAGAGACCCAGTACTTC